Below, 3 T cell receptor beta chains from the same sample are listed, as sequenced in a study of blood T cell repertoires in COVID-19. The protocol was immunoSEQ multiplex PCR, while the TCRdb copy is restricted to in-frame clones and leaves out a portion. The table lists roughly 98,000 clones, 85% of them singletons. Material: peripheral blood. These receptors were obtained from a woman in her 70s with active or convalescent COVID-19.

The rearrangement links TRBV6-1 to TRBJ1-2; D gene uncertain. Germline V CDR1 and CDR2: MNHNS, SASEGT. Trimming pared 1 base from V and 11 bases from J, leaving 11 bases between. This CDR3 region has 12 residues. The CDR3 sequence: CASSEVGRVYTF. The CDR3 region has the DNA TGTGCCAGCAGTGAAGTAGGGCGGGTTTACACCTTC.

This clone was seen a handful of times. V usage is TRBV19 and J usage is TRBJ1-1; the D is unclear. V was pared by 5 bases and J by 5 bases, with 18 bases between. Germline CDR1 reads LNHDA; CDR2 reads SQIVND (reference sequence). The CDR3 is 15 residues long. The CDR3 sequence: CASSPGRTAGTEAFF. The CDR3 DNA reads TGTGCCAGTAGTCCCGGCAGGACGGCGGGAACTGAAGCTTTCTTT.

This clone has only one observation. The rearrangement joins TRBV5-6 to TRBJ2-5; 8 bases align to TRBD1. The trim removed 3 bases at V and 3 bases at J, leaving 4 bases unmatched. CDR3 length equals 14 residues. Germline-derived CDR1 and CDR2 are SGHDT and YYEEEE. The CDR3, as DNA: TGTGCCAGCAGCTCTCGACAGGGGAAAGAGACCCAGTACTTC. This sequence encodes CASSSRQGKETQYF.